These 30 T cell receptor beta chains were all obtained from the same sample, sequenced in a study of stem cell transplantation in POMP-related autoinflammatory disease. The data were produced by immunoSEQ multiplex PCR, yet TCRdb's version contains in-frame clones alone and is incomplete. This sample has 25,000 to 40,000 clones, with around nine tenths found just once. This specimen was CD4+ T cells from PBMCs, taken before stem cell transplantation. The receptor set was obtained from a human donor with POMP-related autoinflammation and immune dysregulation (PRAID).

J is TRBJ1-6 and V is TRBV5-6; D may be TRBD1 (5 bases). Germline V gene data show CDR1 as SGHDT and CDR2 as YYEEEE. With 4 bases removed from V and 0 bases from J, the gap between germline ends came to 14 bases. This CDR3 region has 17 residues. CDR3 amino acids: CASSATDPSSYNSPLHF. In DNA, the CDR3 is TGTGCCAGCAGCGCGACAGATCCAAGCTCCTATAATTCACCCCTCCACTTT.

This clone was seen a single time. CDR3 sequence reads: CASNGQGPRNYEQYF. In DNA form, the CDR3 reads TGTGCCAGCAACGGACAGGGCCCTCGGAACTACGAGCAGTACTTC. The chain couples TRBV6-1 to TRBJ2-7; 8 nucleotides align to TRBD1. The J segment lost 3 bases and the V segment lost 7 bases, leaving 11 bases of the junction unmatched. CDR1 and CDR2 from the germline V gene are MNHNS and SASEGT. CDR3 length equals 15 residues.

The rearrangement links TRBV27 to TRBJ1-6, with 7 bases identical to TRBD1. V shed 6 bases and J 9 bases; nucleotides not matched to a gene: 8. The CDR3 totals 14 residues. CDR1 MNHEY and CDR2 SMNVEV come from the germline V gene (reference sequence). The CDR3 coding sequence is TGTGCCAGCAGCTACAGGGGCGCGACTTCACCCCTCCACTTT. This sequence encodes CASSYRGATSPLHF.

V gene TRBV7-2 combines with J gene TRBJ2-3, with a tentative D call TRBD2 (5 bases). CDR1 and CDR2 from the germline V gene are SGHTA and FQGNSA. The CDR3 is 13 residues long. Deletions cut 0 bases from V and 6 bases from J, with 7 bases between. CDR3 amino acids: CASSLARVDTQYF. In nucleotides, the CDR3 is TGTGCCAGCAGCTTAGCGCGGGTTGATACGCAGTATTTT. The whole variable domain, remainder taken from reference TRBV7-2 and TRBJ2-3, is GAGVSQSPSNKVTEKGKDVELRCDPISGHTALYWYRQSLGQGLEFLIYFQGNSAPDKSGLPSDRFSAERTGGSVSTLTIQRTQQEDSAVYLCASSLARVDTQYFGPGTRLTVL.

V and J are TRBV15 and TRBJ2-1; TRBD2 matches at 7 bases. The CDR3 covers 13 residues. Germline V CDR1 and CDR2: LNHNV, YYDKDF (reference sequence). J was trimmed by 3 bases and V by 9 bases; bases with no gene match: 5. CDR3 nucleotides: TGTGCCACAAACAGCGGGAACTACAATGAGCAGTTCTTC. It codes for CATNSGNYNEQFF.

The V gene is TRBV4-1, the J gene TRBJ2-3; the match to TRBD1 covers 10 bases. Germline CDR1 is MGHRA and CDR2 is YSYEKL. The V gene end was trimmed by 3 bases and the J gene end by 2 bases; junction bases not matched to a gene: 8. This CDR3 has 17 residues. The CDR3 protein is CASSQHPGQGYTDTQYF. CDR3 nucleotides: TGCGCCAGCAGCCAGCACCCGGGACAGGGGTACACAGATACGCAGTATTTT.

The rearrangement uses TRBV9 and TRBJ2-2; D possibly corresponds to TRBD1 (5 bases). Germline CDR1 SGDLS, CDR2 YYNGEE. The CDR3 runs 19 residues. V gave up 0 bases and J gave up 1 base, with 19 bases separating them. CDR3 nucleotides: TGTGCCAGCAGCGTAGATGCCCTTTTGGCAGACAGGAACACCGGGGAGCTGTTTTTT. Its translation: CASSVDALLADRNTGELFF.

The V call is TRBV7-2, the J call TRBJ1-5; D perhaps matches TRBD1 (5 bases). This CDR3 comprises 14 residues. The V end was cut by 2 bases, the J end by 4 bases, with 9 bases between. CDR1 is SGHTA and CDR2 is FQGNSA in the germline V gene. The CDR3 spells CASSLRQGNQPQHF. The CDR3 region has the DNA TGTGCCAGCAGCTTACGGCAGGGAAATCAGCCCCAGCATTTT.

V and J are TRBV4-2 and TRBJ1-4; tentative D call: TRBD1 (5 bases). Germline loops: CDR1 LGHNA, CDR2 YNFKEQ. V lost 4 bases and J lost 3, with 15 bases in between. This CDR3 contains 16 residues. This CDR3 is CASSPGRGRANEKLFF. The CDR3 coding sequence is TGTGCCAGCAGCCCCGGACGGGGCCGAGCTAATGAAAAACTGTTTTTT.

This chain uses TRBV2 with TRBJ2-1; D possibly uses TRBD1 or TRBD2 (6 bases each). The CDR3 covers 16 residues. Trimming removed 4 bases at V and 0 bases at J, with 13 bases between. Per germline, CDR1 SNHLY and CDR2 FYNNEI. Written as DNA, the CDR3 is TGTGCCAGCAGTGGGGAAGGGGGAGGCTCCTACAATGAGCAGTTCTTC. Protein: CASSGEGGGSYNEQFF.

The chain combines TRBV19 with TRBJ1-1; D gene uncertain. Between the trimmed V and J ends, which lost 1 base and 5 bases, there was a span of 20 bases. CDR3 length equals 17 residues. Germline values: CDR1 LNHDA, CDR2 SQIVND (reference sequence). The CDR3 region has the DNA TGTGCCAGTAGTATAGTAGTGGGTGGAGGGCCGAATACTGAAGCTTTCTTT. This sequence encodes CASSIVVGGGPNTEAFF.

The rearrangement joins TRBV5-5 to TRBJ1-6; maybe TRBD1 (5 bases). Germline CDR1 SGHKS, CDR2 YYEKEE (reference sequence). CDR3 length: 16 amino acids. V was cut by 2 bases and J by 6 bases, with 15 bases left in between. The CDR3 here is CASSFGGRAINSPLHF. Here the CDR3 DNA reads TGTGCCAGCAGCTTTGGAGGCAGGGCCATTAATTCACCCCTCCACTTT.

V usage is TRBV11-2 and J usage is TRBJ2-7, with D tentatively TRBD2 (6 bases). V was trimmed by 5 bases and J by 1 base, leaving 15 bases between them. The CDR3 spans 15 residues. The V gene's germline CDR1 is SGHAT and CDR2 FQNNGV. The DNA of the CDR3 is TGTGCCAGCAGCATCGCCGGGACTCTTTCCTACGAGCAGTACTTC. Its protein product is CASSIAGTLSYEQYF.

The chain is built from TRBV2 and TRBJ2-7; either TRBD1 or TRBD2 may fit D (5 bases each). This CDR3 is built from 16 residues. The ends were cut back, 3 bases at V and 2 bases at J, with 17 bases in the middle. From germline, CDR1 is SNHLY and CDR2 FYNNEI. CDR3 protein: CASSDYTGRTTYEQYF. The CDR3 coding sequence is TGTGCCAGCAGTGACTATACGGGACGGACAACCTACGAGCAGTACTTC. Based on the CDR3 plus reference TRBV2 and TRBJ2-7, the full variable domain is EPEVTQTPSHQVTQMGQEVILRCVPISNHLYFYWYRQILGQKVEFLVSFYNNEISEKSEIFDDQFSVERPDGSNFTLKIRSTKLEDSAMYFCASSDYTGRTTYEQYFGPGTRLTVT.

This clone was seen only once. The V call is TRBV19, the J call TRBJ1-5, with D possibly being TRBD1 (6 bases). CDR3 length equals 18 residues. Germline CDR1 reads LNHDA; CDR2 reads SQIVND (reference sequence). V was clipped by 3 bases and J by 0 bases, with 18 bases between them. CDR3 amino acids: CASSITGLNYYSNQPQHF. The CDR3 nucleotides are TGTGCCAGTAGTATCACAGGGTTGAATTACTATAGCAATCAGCCCCAGCATTTT.

V usage is TRBV11-2 and J usage is TRBJ2-5; possibly TRBD2 for D (6 bases). The V end was cut by 3 bases, the J end by 5 bases, with 19 bases between. The length of the CDR3 is 16 residues. In germline, CDR1 is SGHAT, CDR2 FQNNGV. CDR3: CASSFDSVGGRETQYF. CDR3 nucleotide sequence: TGTGCCAGCAGCTTCGACAGTGTCGGGGGTAGGGAGACCCAGTACTTC. The variable domain in full, completed from reference TRBV11-2 and TRBJ2-5, reads EAGVAQSPRYKIIEKRQSVAFWCNPISGHATLYWYQQILGQGPKLLIQFQNNGVVDDSQLPKDRFSAERLKGVDSTLKIQPAKLEDSAVYLCASSFDSVGGRETQYFGPGTRLLVL.

This clone was detected once. V usage is TRBV2 and J usage is TRBJ2-1; D might be TRBD2 (6 bases). V was cut by 7 bases and J by 0 bases, with 10 bases left in between. The germline gives CDR1 SNHLY, CDR2 FYNNEI. The CDR3 loop spans 14 amino acids. CDR3 DNA sequence: TGTGCCAGCAAGGGAGGAAGCTCCTACAATGAGCAGTTCTTC. Protein product: CASKGGSSYNEQFF.

V and J are TRBV9 and TRBJ2-5; 9 bases match TRBD1. V was pared by 4 bases and J by 5 bases, with 3 bases of the junction left unmatched. Germline V lookup: CDR1 SGDLS, CDR2 YYNGEE. CDR3 length: 13 residues. In DNA, the CDR3 is TGTGCCAGCAGCCCAGGACAGGGGGAGACCCAGTACTTC. Residues: CASSPGQGETQYF.

The chain recombines TRBV7-6 with TRBJ2-7, with TRBD2 identical over 13 bases. Germline values: CDR1 SGHVS, CDR2 FNYEAQ. CDR3 size: 17 residues. V shed 5 bases, J shed 0 bases, and the junction held 7 bases outside the gene matches. CDR3 sequence (DNA): TGTGCCAGCAGCCTGACTAGCGGGGGGCCCTTCTCCTACGAGCAGTACTTC. Its protein product is CASSLTSGGPFSYEQYF.

V and J are TRBV4-1 and TRBJ2-2; TRBD2 might be the D (7 bases). With 1 base removed from V and 7 bases from J, the gap between germline ends came to 10 bases. CDR3 length equals 14 residues. CDR1 is MGHRA, CDR2 YSYEKL, per germline. CDR3: CASSQGGGGGELFF. The CDR3 nucleotides are TGCGCCAGCAGCCAAGGCGGGGGCGGCGGGGAGCTGTTTTTT.

The V and J genes are TRBV7-9 and TRBJ2-2, with 8 bases fitting TRBD2. Losses at the gene ends were 8 bases for V and 5 bases for J; bases not matched to a gene: 7. Per the germline V gene, CDR1 is SEHNR and CDR2 is FQNEAQ (reference sequence). CDR3 length: 14 amino acids. This CDR3 is CASERGGLTGELFF. In DNA, the CDR3 is TGTGCCAGCGAACGCGGGGGGCTTACCGGGGAGCTGTTTTTT.

The chain combines TRBV9 with TRBJ1-1, with D perhaps TRBD1 (5 bases). This CDR3 region has 16 residues. Germline CDR1 SGDLS, CDR2 YYNGEE. V was shortened by 4 bases and J by 1 base, with 17 bases between the two germline ends. CDR3 protein: CASSPAMGTGNTEAFF. CDR3 sequence (DNA): TGTGCCAGCAGCCCAGCAATGGGAACAGGGAACACTGAAGCTTTCTTT.

This chain links TRBV7-2 with TRBJ2-7, with 9 bases aligning to TRBD1. The CDR3 is 16 amino acids. Trimming at V came to 3 bases and at J to 2 bases, leaving 8 bases not matched to a gene. Germline assignment: CDR1 SGHTA and CDR2 FQGNSA. As DNA, the CDR3 is TGTGCCAGCAGCTTTTCCCCCTGGACAGGGGCCTACGAGCAGTACTTC. This sequence encodes CASSFSPWTGAYEQYF.

The chain has TRBV5-6 and TRBJ1-2; 9 bases match TRBD1. V gave up 5 bases and J gave up 8 bases; unmatched junction bases: 10. CDR1 and CDR2 (germline): SGHDT, YYEEEE. The CDR3 has 14 amino acids. The CDR3 loop is CASRDTGGAGGYTF. The CDR3 nucleotides read TGTGCCAGCAGGGATACAGGGGGCGCCGGGGGCTACACCTTC.

The genes are TRBV28 and TRBJ1-4, with 8 bases lining up with TRBD1. V lost 7 bases to trimming and J lost 4 bases; unmatched junction nucleotides: 2. The CDR3 length is 13 residues. In germline, CDR1 is MDHEN, CDR2 SYDVKM. The CDR3 bases are TGTGCCAGCATACAGGGGGGTAATGAAAAACTGTTTTTT. It encodes CASIQGGNEKLFF.

V and J are TRBV6-5 and TRBJ1-1, with D possibly matching TRBD1 (5 bases). The CDR3 runs to 14 residues. Germline CDR1 MNHEY, CDR2 SVGAGI. Trimming stripped 5 bases from V and 5 bases from J, with 15 bases between. CDR3 nucleotides: TGTGCCAGCAGTCCAGACAGTGACGGGACTGAAGCTTTCTTT. This sequence encodes CASSPDSDGTEAFF.

The CDR3 region has the DNA TGTGCAAGTCGCCGAGAGGAGGCAGCGACAGAAGCTTTCTTT. Protein sequence: CASRREEAATEAFF. The chain links TRBV12-2 to TRBJ1-1. TRBV12-2 is annotated as a pseudogene. The CDR3 length is 14 residues.

The rearrangement links TRBV25-1 to TRBJ2-3; D not certain. The CDR3 spans 12 residues. Trimming shortened V by 4 bases and J by 0 bases, and 2 bases separated the two germline ends. Germline V gene data show CDR1 as MGHDK and CDR2 as SYGVNS. CDR3 loop: CASSASTDTQYF. CDR3 coding DNA: TGTGCCAGCAGTGCTAGCACAGATACGCAGTATTTT.

The chain links TRBV29-1 to TRBJ2-3, with 10 bases matching TRBD1. The ends lost 5 bases at V and 2 bases at J; junction bases unmatched: 4. CDR1 and CDR2 from the germline V gene are SQVTM and ANQGSEA. The CDR3 covers 14 residues. The CDR3 loop reads CSVRGTGDTDTQYF. CDR3 coding DNA: TGCAGCGTTCGTGGGACAGGGGACACAGATACGCAGTATTTT.

The chain couples TRBV27 to TRBJ2-5, with D perhaps matching TRBD1 (6 bases). This CDR3 is 13 amino acids long. V lost 2 bases to trimming and J lost 5 bases, with 9 bases between them. Germline V gives CDR1 MNHEY, CDR2 SMNVEV (reference sequence). The chain's CDR3 is CASSLGGEETQYF. DNA for the CDR3: TGTGCCAGCAGTTTAGGGGGCGAGGAGACCCAGTACTTC.